Shown below are 28 T cell receptor beta chains from a single sample sequenced in a study of CXCR3-negative and CXCR3-positive naive CD8 T cells. The method, 5' RACE with UMI labels, was used to prepare the TRB cDNA libraries. Using the 5' RACE reads, TCRdb records one entry per CDR3 protein without DNA. Reported are 130,000 or so distinct CDR3 sequences; the ten largest clones contain 0.45% to 0.6%. Sequencing was carried out using naive CXCR3- CD8+ T cells from blood. Subset defined: CD45RO-CCR7+CD27+CD95- naive CD8+ T cells lacking CXCR3 (TNR3-). These receptors were collected from a human donor in good health. Some clones in this sample may be carry-over from other donors' samples.

The chain has TRBV28 and TRBJ2-5; TCRdb outputs TRBD1, but without DNA this stays unchecked. Looked up from germline, CDR1 is MDHEN and CDR2 is SYDVKM. CDR3 length: 15 amino acids. This CDR3 reads CASSFWVARGETQYF.

V usage is TRBV20-1 and J usage is TRBJ2-1; the TRBD2 assignment by TCRdb is unverifiable without DNA. Germline CDR1 DFQATT, CDR2 SNEGSKA (reference sequence). CDR3 length: 14 residues. The CDR3 sequence: CSARDGRDLNEQFF.

The genes are TRBV5-1 and TRBJ2-3; TCRdb gives TRBD1 as the D gene, but with no DNA this cannot be confirmed. The CDR3 runs to 15 residues. The germline gives CDR1 SGHRS, CDR2 YFSETQ. This CDR3 reads CASSPPGRRGDTQYF. Filled out from reference TRBV5-1 and TRBJ2-3, the complete variable domain reads KAGVTQTPRYLIKTRGQQVTLSCSPISGHRSVSWYQQTPGQGLQFLFEYFSETQRNKGNFPGRFSGRQFSNSRSEMNVSTLELGDSALYLCASSPPGRRGDTQYFGPGTRLTVL.

V usage is TRBV4-1 and J usage is TRBJ2-3; TCRdb reports TRBD1, a call that lacks DNA to check it against. In germline, CDR1 is MGHRA, CDR2 YSYEKL. The CDR3 spans 17 residues. This CDR3 reads CASSQDALSGHTDTQYF.

The rearrangement joins TRBV11-2 to TRBJ2-1. CDR1 and CDR2 (germline): SGHAT, FQNNGV. This CDR3 is 12 amino acids long. The CDR3 sequence is CASSLNYNEQFF.

The chain recombines TRBV28 with TRBJ1-3; absent DNA, TCRdb's TRBD1 call cannot be checked. The CDR3 is made up of 17 amino acids. The germline gives CDR1 MDHEN, CDR2 SYDVKM. CDR3 sequence reads: CASYPWDRLTSGNTIYF.

This chain uses TRBV13 with TRBJ1-1. CDR1 is PRHDT and CDR2 is FYEKMQ in the germline V gene (reference sequence). CDR3 length: 11 amino acids. Here the CDR3 reads CASSLDTEAFF.

The chain couples TRBV28 to TRBJ2-5; TCRdb's assignment of TRBD2 cannot be checked, as there is no DNA. This CDR3 has 17 residues. From germline, CDR1 is MDHEN and CDR2 SYDVKM. CDR3 protein: CASSEDWRAGNQETQYF.

The rearrangement joins TRBV28 to TRBJ1-6. The CDR3 spans 15 residues. Germline CDR1 is MDHEN and CDR2 is SYDVKM. The CDR3 sequence: CASSLFSASNSPLHF. Together with reference TRBV28 and TRBJ1-6, the CDR3 gives the full variable domain: DVKVTQSSRYLVKRTGEKVFLECVQDMDHENMFWYRQDPGLGLRLIYFSYDVKMKEKGDIPEGYSVSREKKERFSLILESASTNQTSMYLCASSLFSASNSPLHFGNGTRLTVT.

V is TRBV9 and J is TRBJ2-7; TCRdb selects TRBD1, and the lack of DNA leaves this call unchecked. The length of the CDR3 is 16 residues. Germline CDR1 SGDLS, CDR2 YYNGEE. CDR3 sequence: CASSVARDRWLDEQYF.

This rearrangement joins TRBV28 to TRBJ2-7; TCRdb names TRBD1, which stays unverified in the absence of DNA. Per germline, CDR1 MDHEN and CDR2 SYDVKM. The CDR3 loop spans 14 amino acids. The CDR3 sequence: CASSYRVLPYEQYF.

The chain uses TRBV23-1 and TRBJ2-7; no DNA is available, so the TRBD2 call from TCRdb remains unchecked. TRBV23-1 is known as an ORF, though its function is uncertain. This CDR3 spans 17 amino acids. The CDR3 reads CASSQQSAGKWAYEQYF.

The chain carries TRBV29-1 and TRBJ2-7; the TRBD2 assignment by TCRdb is unverifiable without DNA. The germline V gene has CDR1 SQVTM and CDR2 ANQGSEA. This CDR3 has 15 amino acids. The CDR3: CSVEKEGLVGYEQYF.

The CDR3 protein is CASSQDGERGLNQETQYF. The V call is TRBV4-1, the J call TRBJ2-5; without DNA, the TCRdb call of TRBD1 cannot be checked. In germline, CDR1 is MGHRA, CDR2 YSYEKL. The CDR3 length is 18 residues.

The chain has TRBV20-1 and TRBJ2-1; checking the TCRdb D call of TRBD2 is not possible without DNA. Germline V gene lookup returns CDR1 DFQATT and CDR2 SNEGSKA (reference sequence). The CDR3 consists of 15 residues. CDR3 sequence: CSAPAWASGHNEQFF.

V usage is TRBV9 and J usage is TRBJ2-3; TCRdb selects TRBD2, and the lack of DNA leaves this call unchecked. Germline CDR1 SGDLS, CDR2 YYNGEE. The CDR3 spans 13 residues. CDR3 amino acids: CASSVGTTDTQYF.

V and J are TRBV18 and TRBJ1-2; the D call from TCRdb, TRBD1, cannot be confirmed without DNA. CDR3 length: 14 amino acids. Germline V gives CDR1 KGHSH, CDR2 LQKENI. The CDR3 sequence is CASSPGTGNYGYTF.

The rearrangement links TRBV4-1 to TRBJ2-1; the D call from TCRdb, TRBD2, cannot be confirmed without DNA. Per germline, CDR1 MGHRA and CDR2 YSYEKL. CDR3 length: 17 amino acids. CDR3 loop: CASSSTGASSSYNEQFF.

The CDR3 sequence is CASSQRETQYF. The V gene is TRBV14, the J gene TRBJ2-5. There are 11 residues in the CDR3. CDR1 is SGHDN and CDR2 is FVKESK in the germline V gene.

This chain uses TRBV11-2 with TRBJ2-7; lacking DNA, the TRBD1 call made by TCRdb goes unchecked. This CDR3 contains 15 residues. The germline CDR1 and CDR2 sequences are SGHAT and FQNNGV. This chain's CDR3 is CASSDGTGASYEQYF.

V is TRBV15 and J is TRBJ2-7. The germline V gene encodes CDR1 LNHNV and CDR2 YYDKDF (reference sequence). The CDR3 sequence is 15 residues long. This CDR3 is CATSRDVGNRAGQYF.

The V and J genes are TRBV5-5 and TRBJ1-5; without DNA, the TCRdb call of TRBD1 cannot be checked. This CDR3 is built from 17 residues. CDR1 SGHKS and CDR2 YYEKEE come from the germline V gene (reference sequence). The chain's CDR3 is CASSSASGDISNQPQHF.

The CDR3 protein is CASSRLLQETQYF. The rearrangement uses TRBV12-3 or TRBV12-4 and TRBJ2-5. The CDR3 has 13 residues.

The chain is built from TRBV28 and TRBJ1-1; TCRdb reports TRBD1, a call that lacks DNA to check it against. This CDR3 contains 15 residues. The germline CDR1 and CDR2 sequences are MDHEN and SYDVKM. The CDR3 region is CASTGQGASDTEAFF.

The chain carries TRBV7-3 and TRBJ2-3; TCRdb lists TRBD2, though no DNA is available to test this call. Per germline, CDR1 SGHTA and CDR2 FQGTGA. This CDR3 region has 15 residues. The CDR3 loop is CASSLFSGVTDTQYF.

The CDR3: CASSFGSGSYEQYF. The V and J genes are TRBV5-6 and TRBJ2-7; the TCRdb call, TRBD2, lacks DNA for checking. The CDR3 has 14 amino acids. Germline CDR1 is SGHDT and CDR2 is YYEEEE.

The chain joins TRBV12-3 or TRBV12-4 to TRBJ2-1; with no DNA, the TCRdb D assignment of TRBD1 cannot be verified. The CDR3 extends over 15 amino acids. The CDR3 region is CASSRQPLTYNEQFF.

V and J are TRBV24-1 and TRBJ2-7; the TRBD2 assignment by TCRdb is unverifiable without DNA. This CDR3 has 13 amino acids. Germline V gives CDR1 KGHDR, CDR2 SFDVKD. CDR3 sequence: CATSRAQSYEQYF.